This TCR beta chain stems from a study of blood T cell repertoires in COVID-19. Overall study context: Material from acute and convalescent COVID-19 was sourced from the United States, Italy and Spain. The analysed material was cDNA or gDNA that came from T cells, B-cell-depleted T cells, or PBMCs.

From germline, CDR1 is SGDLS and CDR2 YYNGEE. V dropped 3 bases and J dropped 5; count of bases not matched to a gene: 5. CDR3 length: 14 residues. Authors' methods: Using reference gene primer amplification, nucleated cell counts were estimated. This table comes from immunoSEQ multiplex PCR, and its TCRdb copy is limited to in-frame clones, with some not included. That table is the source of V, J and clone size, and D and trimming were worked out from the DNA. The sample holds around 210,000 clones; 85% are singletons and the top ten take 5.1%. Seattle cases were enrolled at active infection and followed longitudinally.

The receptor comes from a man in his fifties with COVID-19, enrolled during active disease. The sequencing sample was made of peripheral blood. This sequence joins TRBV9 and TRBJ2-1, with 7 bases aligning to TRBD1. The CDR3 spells CASSDGTEHNEQFF. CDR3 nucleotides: TGTGCCAGCAGCGACGGGACAGAGCACAATGAGCAGTTCTTC.